The 31 T cell receptor beta chains in this list originate from one sample, sequenced in a study of T-cell memory formation after mild COVID-19. TCRdb processed the 5' RACE reads anew with MiXCR; each CDR3 protein has one entry. The table has approximately 190,000 distinct CDR3 sequences, around 18% seen once. The specimen sequenced was PBMCs or a T cell subset sorted from them (not recorded which). These receptor sequences come from an adult woman who had mild COVID-19 (a few samples of this study predate the infection). Cell type and time point are not known.

This clonotype was detected only a few times. J is TRBJ1-1 and V is TRBV20-1; no definite D call. The CDR3 totals 13 residues. V lost 3 bases, J lost 6 bases, and 14 bases lay in between. CDR1 and CDR2 (germline): DFQATT, SNEGSKA (reference sequence). As DNA, the CDR3 is TGCAGTGCTAGCGACCTACGCCCTTCTGAAGCTTTCTTT. It specifies CSASDLRPSEAFF.

This chain uses TRBV5-1 with TRBJ1-1, with 8 bases matching TRBD1. Trimming took 5 bases from V and 4 from J; bases not matched to a gene: 10. Germline CDR1 and CDR2: SGHRS and YFSETQ. The CDR3 runs 15 residues. The CDR3 sequence: CASSPTTGQGTEAFF. The CDR3 DNA reads as TGCGCCAGCAGTCCGACGACAGGACAGGGCACTGAAGCTTTCTTT. Combining the CDR3 with reference TRBV5-1 and TRBJ1-1 gives the whole variable domain KAGVTQTPRYLIKTRGQQVTLSCSPISGHRSVSWYQQTPGQGLQFLFEYFSETQRNKGNFPGRFSGRQFSNSRSEMNVSTLELGDSALYLCASSPTTGQGTEAFFGQGTRLTVV.

A few counts support this clonotype. The chain has TRBV5-1 and TRBJ2-5, with D perhaps assigned TRBD1 or TRBD2 (6 bases each). The V end lost 0 bases, the J end lost 5 bases, and 17 bases lay between the germline ends. In germline, CDR1 is SGHRS, CDR2 YFSETQ. This CDR3 is built from 16 residues. The CDR3 nucleotides are TGCGCCAGCAGCTTGGGGGTCAGGGGCCGGGAGGAGACCCAGTACTTC. This encodes CASSLGVRGREETQYF.

The chain uses TRBV5-8 and TRBJ2-3; TRBD1 might be the D (6 bases). With 7 bases removed from V and 0 bases from J, the gap between germline ends came to 18 bases. Germline V lookup: CDR1 SGHTS, CDR2 YDEGEE. This CDR3 contains 16 residues. The CDR3, as DNA: TGTGCCAGCGTACACAGGGTAAGGGGTAGCACAGATACGCAGTATTTT. This translates into CASVHRVRGSTDTQYF. The whole variable domain, remainder taken from reference TRBV5-8 and TRBJ2-3, is EAGVTQSPTHLIKTRGQQATLRCSPISGHTSVYWYQQALGLGLQFLLWYDEGEERNRGNFPPRFSGRQFPNYSSELNVNALELEDSALYLCASVHRVRGSTDTQYFGPGTRLTVL.

This clonotype was seen ten or more times. The chain is built from TRBV29-1 and TRBJ2-7; no firm D call. Trimming took 4 bases from V and 2 from J, leaving 9 bases between them. There are 12 residues in the CDR3. CDR1 and CDR2 (germline): SQVTM, ANQGSEA. The CDR3 nucleotides read TGCAGCGTTGGAGTGGGGACCTACGAGCAGTACTTC. Protein sequence: CSVGVGTYEQYF.

The gene calls are TRBV4-2 and TRBJ2-3; D may match TRBD1 or TRBD2 (6 bases each). CDR1 and CDR2 from the germline V gene are LGHNA and YNFKEQ. V was cut by 0 bases and J by 0 bases, with 10 bases left in between. CDR3 length: 16 residues. The CDR3 region is CASSQETGASTDTQYF. The CDR3 DNA reads as TGTGCCAGCAGCCAAGAAACGGGGGCGAGCACAGATACGCAGTATTTT.

By proportion, this clonotype is medium-sized. The chain recombines TRBV5-1 with TRBJ2-1; perhaps TRBD2 as D (6 bases). There are 13 residues in the CDR3. The ends were cut back, 2 bases at V and 14 bases at J, with 17 bases in the middle. Germline V CDR1 and CDR2: SGHRS, YFSETQ. The CDR3 bases are TGCGCCAGCAGCTTAGATCAGGGACTGGACAAGTTCTTC. It codes for CASSLDQGLDKFF.

In its sample, this clonotype was seen a few times. J is TRBJ2-7 and V is TRBV9, with TRBD1 as a possible D gene (7 bases). The CDR3 is made up of 14 amino acids. The ends were cut back, 2 bases at V and 6 bases at J, with 15 bases in the middle. Germline CDR1 SGDLS, CDR2 YYNGEE. CDR3 residues: CASSVAGQSTEQYF. The DNA for the CDR3 is TGTGCCAGCAGCGTCGCGGGACAGTCTACCGAGCAGTACTTC. Full variable domain (missing parts from reference TRBV9 and TRBJ2-7): DSGVTQTPKHLITATGQRVTLRCSPRSGDLSVYWYQQSLDQGLQFLIQYYNGEERAKGNILERFSAQQFPDLHSELNLSSLELGDSALYFCASSVAGQSTEQYFGPGTRLTVT.

The table lists this clonotype with a few counts. V and J are TRBV18 and TRBJ2-3; 8 nucleotides match TRBD1. The CDR3 covers 17 residues. Trimming at V came to 4 bases and at J to 2 bases, leaving 11 bases not matched to a gene. The germline CDR1 and CDR2 sequences are KGHSH and LQKENI. CDR3: CASSQTGQGIITDTQYF. Here the CDR3 DNA reads TGTGCCAGCTCACAAACCGGACAGGGCATAATCACAGATACGCAGTATTTT. Full variable domain (rest looked up from reference TRBV18 and TRBJ2-3): NAGVMQNPRHLVRRRGQEARLRCSPMKGHSHVYWYRQLPEEGLKFMVYLQKENIIDESGMPKERFSAEFPKEGPSILRIQQVVRGDSAAYFCASSQTGQGIITDTQYFGPGTRLTVL.

This chain uses TRBV19 with TRBJ1-5; no reliable D call. Germline-derived CDR1 and CDR2 are LNHDA and SQIVND (reference sequence). The CDR3 extends over 14 amino acids. V was trimmed by 5 bases and J by 0 bases, leaving 8 bases between them. CDR3 bases: TGTGCCAGTAGTCCTCGGGTTAGCAATCAGCCCCAGCATTTT. Its translation is CASSPRVSNQPQHF.

Comments on this clonotype: A read error may account for a junction end that differs from germline. The chain recombines TRBV12-3 or TRBV12-4 with TRBJ2-1; D call uncertain. This CDR3 contains 15 residues. For the CDR3, the DNA is TGTGCCATCAGTCCTAGGAATTTCGTAGGCAATGAGCAGTTCTTC. Amino acid sequence: CAISPRNFVGNEQFF.

This clonotype showed up just a few times. The J gene is TRBJ2-6, the V gene TRBV4-3; TRBD2 is a possible D gene (6 bases). V lost 5 bases and J 0 bases, leaving 14 bases between the germline ends. The CDR3 consists of 17 residues. From germline, CDR1 is LGHNA and CDR2 YSLEER. The CDR3 DNA sequence: TGCGCCAGCAGCGAAGCGGGTCATCGCTCTGGGGCCAACGTCCTGACTTTC. Protein: CASSEAGHRSGANVLTF.

This clonotype has only a few counts. This sequence joins TRBV5-1 and TRBJ2-2; D is unclear. The V end was cut by 2 bases, the J end by 4 bases, with 9 bases between. CDR1 and CDR2 from the germline V gene are SGHRS and YFSETQ. This CDR3 is built from 14 residues. The CDR3 DNA reads as TGCGCCAGCAGCTTCGAACCGGTCACCGGGGAGCTGTTTTTT. Its translation: CASSFEPVTGELFF.

CDR3 sequence: CATGTSGFNEQFF. The CDR3 bases are TGTGCCACCGGGACTAGCGGGTTCAATGAGCAGTTCTTC. The V gene is TRBV11-3, the J gene TRBJ2-1, with TRBD2 matching 12 bases. Germline V gene lookup returns CDR1 SGHNT and CDR2 YENEEA. The CDR3 consists of 13 residues. Unmatched junction bases numbered 4, after V lost 10 bases and J lost 6 bases.

The gene calls are TRBV7-9 and TRBJ1-5; no clear D. This CDR3 has 15 amino acids. The V gene's germline CDR1 is SEHNR and CDR2 FQNEAQ (reference sequence). Trimming stripped 1 base from V and 0 bases from J, with 7 bases between. CDR3 protein: CASSLGGISNQPQHF. The CDR3 DNA reads TGTGCCAGCAGCTTAGGGGGAATTAGCAATCAGCCCCAGCATTTT.

This clonotype was picked up a small number of times. The chain couples TRBV20-1 to TRBJ1-2, with D hard to call. Trimming pared 3 bases from V and 9 bases from J, leaving 14 bases between. Looked up from germline, CDR1 is DFQATT and CDR2 is SNEGSKA (reference sequence). The CDR3 spans 12 residues. This chain's CDR3 is CSARAGAFSYTF. The CDR3 nucleotides read TGCAGTGCTAGGGCAGGTGCCTTCAGCTACACCTTC.

This clonotype was counted a few times. This chain uses TRBV7-9 with TRBJ1-5; 10 bases line up with TRBD1. V lost 5 bases and J lost 1; bases outside the gene matches: 2. Germline CDR1 and CDR2: SEHNR and FQNEAQ (reference sequence). The CDR3 length is 15 residues. This CDR3 is CASSADRGSNQPQHF. The CDR3 coding sequence is TGTGCCAGCAGCGCGGACAGGGGGAGCAATCAGCCCCAGCATTTT.

This clonotype appeared a few times. The V and J genes are TRBV12-3 or TRBV12-4 and TRBJ2-2; TRBD1 agrees at 10 bases. The CDR3 is 18 amino acids. V dropped 5 bases and J dropped 8; count of bases not matched to a gene: 17. CDR3 loop: CASSRRQGASEGAGELFF. The DNA for the CDR3 is TGTGCCAGCAGTCGCAGACAGGGGGCCTCTGAGGGCGCAGGGGAGCTGTTTTTT.

There are a few counts of this clonotype. The DNA for the CDR3 is TGTGCCAGCAGCTCTCACAATCAGCCCCAGCATTTT. Amino acids: CASSSHNQPQHF. The chain carries TRBV7-2 and TRBJ1-5; D not resolved. In germline, CDR1 is SGHTA, CDR2 FQGNSA. Trimming left V 4 bases short and J 3 bases short, with 4 bases between. The CDR3 length is 12 residues. Combining the CDR3 with reference TRBV7-2 and TRBJ1-5 gives the whole variable domain GAGVSQSPSNKVTEKGKDVELRCDPISGHTALYWYRQSLGQGLEFLIYFQGNSAPDKSGLPSDRFSAERTGGSVSTLTIQRTQQEDSAVYLCASSSHNQPQHFGDGTRLSIL.

This clonotype has ten or more counts. The chain uses TRBV18 and TRBJ2-6; no reliable D call. Germline lookup yields CDR1 KGHSH and CDR2 LQKENI. This CDR3 contains 17 residues. With 0 bases removed from V and 2 bases from J, the gap between germline ends came to 11 bases. CDR3 loop: CASSPPSGPPGANVLTF. As DNA, the CDR3 is TGTGCCAGCTCACCACCGTCAGGCCCTCCTGGGGCCAACGTCCTGACTTTC.

The rearrangement uses TRBV6-1 and TRBJ2-1, with unresolved D. This CDR3 is 14 amino acids long. Per germline, CDR1 MNHNS and CDR2 SASEGT. The germline V and J ends were trimmed by 2 bases and 10 bases, with 15 bases remaining between them. The DNA for the CDR3 is TGTGCCAGCAGTGAATCTGAAGAGGCGAGCGAGCAGTTCTTC. Translated: CASSESEEASEQFF.

This clonotype was detected only a few times. This chain uses TRBV6-5 with TRBJ1-4, with 11 bases aligning to TRBD1. The CDR3 is 13 residues long. Per the germline V gene, CDR1 is MNHEY and CDR2 is SVGAGI. The V and J ends lost 10 bases and 8 bases, in that order; junction bases with no gene match: 6. The CDR3 loop reads CATEDRGREKLFF. The CDR3 nucleotides read TGTGCCACAGAGGACAGGGGGCGAGAAAAACTGTTTTTT.

The genes are TRBV3-1 and TRBJ1-1; TRBD1 might be the D (6 bases). CDR1 and CDR2 from the germline V gene are LGHDT and YNNKEL (reference sequence). Trimming removed 2 bases at V and 7 bases at J, with 11 bases between. The CDR3 is 13 amino acids. CDR3 sequence: CASSQWQGFEAFF. The CDR3 coding sequence is TGTGCCAGCAGCCAATGGCAGGGGTTTGAAGCTTTCTTT.

Many counts were recorded for this clonotype. The rearrangement uses TRBV29-1 and TRBJ1-2, with D hard to call. The V end was cut by 6 bases, the J end by 4 bases, with 12 bases between. Germline CDR1 and CDR2: SQVTM and ANQGSEA. The CDR3 contains 12 residues. This chain's CDR3 is CSVVDGFYGYTF. The CDR3 coding sequence is TGCAGCGTCGTTGACGGATTCTATGGCTACACCTTC.

This chain joins TRBV15 and TRBJ1-3; D is uncertain. The ends were cut back, 0 bases at V and 0 bases at J, with 9 bases in the middle. The length of the CDR3 is 16 residues. Germline lookup yields CDR1 LNHNV and CDR2 YYDKDF (reference sequence). The CDR3 spells CATSREGLSSGNTIYF. The DNA for the CDR3 is TGTGCCACCAGCAGAGAAGGTTTATCCTCTGGAAACACCATATATTTT.

This clonotype was detected a few times. The chain is built from TRBV30 and TRBJ2-7; the match to TRBD1 covers 8 bases. The CDR3 totals 15 residues. V lost 5 bases and J lost 5; bases outside the gene matches: 14. Looked up from germline, CDR1 is GTSNPN and CDR2 is SVGIG (reference sequence). The CDR3 coding sequence is TGTGCCTGGTATAAGACCGGACAGGGAGGTAACGAGCAGTACTTC. Its translation: CAWYKTGQGGNEQYF.

There are many counts of this clonotype. The chain couples TRBV5-1 to TRBJ2-5; TRBD2 is a possible D gene (5 bases). V was cut by 0 bases and J by 5 bases, with 8 bases left in between. The CDR3 covers 13 residues. Germline V CDR1 and CDR2: SGHRS, YFSETQ. CDR3 protein: CASSLGGSETQYF. The CDR3 DNA reads as TGCGCCAGCAGCTTGGGCGGGTCGGAGACCCAGTACTTC. Variable domain in full (rest from reference TRBV5-1 and TRBJ2-5): KAGVTQTPRYLIKTRGQQVTLSCSPISGHRSVSWYQQTPGQGLQFLFEYFSETQRNKGNFPGRFSGRQFSNSRSEMNVSTLELGDSALYLCASSLGGSETQYFGPGTRLLVL.

This clonotype was counted a few times. The chain combines TRBV12-3 or TRBV12-4 with TRBJ2-3; D is uncertain. Trimming took 3 bases from V and 4 from J, leaving 8 bases between them. The CDR3 runs 13 residues. This chain's CDR3 is CASSLSTADTQYF. In DNA form, the CDR3 reads TGTGCCAGCAGTTTGTCGACCGCAGATACGCAGTATTTT.

Only a few counts were recorded for this clonotype. V gene TRBV5-1 combines with J gene TRBJ2-4, with 8 nucleotides matching TRBD1. CDR3 length: 16 residues. V lost 2 bases and J lost 7; bases outside the gene matches: 11. Germline CDR1 SGHRS, CDR2 YFSETQ. The CDR3: CASSLGKTGVKNIQYF. The CDR3 DNA reads TGCGCCAGCAGCTTAGGAAAGACAGGGGTAAAGAACATTCAGTACTTC.

The J gene is TRBJ2-3, the V gene TRBV2; no reliable D call. CDR1 SNHLY and CDR2 FYNNEI come from the germline V gene. V lost 3 bases, J lost 0 bases, and 4 bases lay in between. CDR3 length: 13 amino acids. In DNA form, the CDR3 reads TGTGCCAGCAGTGAGGGGAGCACAGATACGCAGTATTTT. The encoded protein is CASSEGSTDTQYF.

V gene TRBV7-8 combines with J gene TRBJ2-1; 10 positions match TRBD2. After removal of 5 bases from V and 9 bases from J, the junction contained 10 bases not matched to a gene. This CDR3 contains 15 residues. Looked up from germline, CDR1 is SGHVS and CDR2 is FQNEAQ. DNA for the CDR3: TGTGCCAGCAGCCCTAGCGGGGGCTACCTGGGTGAGCAGTTCTTC. It translates to CASSPSGGYLGEQFF.